Below are 8 T cell receptor beta chains sequenced from a single sample in a study of cytomegalovirus exposure and HLA in healthy donors. Primers: 60 Vbeta forward and 13 Jbeta reverse. Assay used: immunoSEQ multiplex PCR; TCRdb lists only in-frame clones, some missing. The sample contains about 65,000 clones, 70% to 80% of which appear only once. The sample taken for sequencing was PBMCs. The receptors derive from a girl aged 5 to 17 in good health and CMV-seropositive.

The chain combines TRBV27 with TRBJ1-5, with D unclear. Germline loops: CDR1 MNHEY, CDR2 SMNVEV (reference sequence). This CDR3 contains 14 residues. The V end lost 5 bases, the J end lost 4 bases, and 12 bases lay between the germline ends. The CDR3 coding sequence is TGTGCCAGCAGTGACCAAGGACTTAATCAGCCCCAGCATTTT. Translated: CASSDQGLNQPQHF.

The genes are TRBV21-1 and TRBJ2-7; no check of the table's D call, TRBD1, against the DNA was made. TRBV21-1 is a recognized pseudogene. This CDR3 spans 21 amino acids. CDR3 sequence reads: CASSKVSRGTGNVVCPYEQYF. CDR3 DNA sequence: TGTGCCAGCAGCAAAGTCTCACGGGGGACAGGGAATGTTGTATGCCCCTACGAGCAGTACTTC.

The V gene is TRBV6-1, the J gene TRBJ2-5, with 7 bases identical to TRBD1. The germline CDR1 and CDR2 sequences are MNHNS and SASEGT. The V gene end was trimmed by 4 bases and the J gene end by 5 bases; junction bases not matched to a gene: 13. CDR3 length equals 16 residues. DNA for the CDR3: TGTGCCAGCAGTGCCCGACAGGGTTCCCCCTGGGAGACCCAGTACTTC. Translation: CASSARQGSPWETQYF.

The chain employs TRBV9 and TRBJ2-5, with D tentatively TRBD2 (5 bases). Germline CDR1 SGDLS, CDR2 YYNGEE. The CDR3 runs 15 residues. V lost 3 bases and J 1 base, leaving 13 bases between the germline ends. CDR3 region: CASSARTRLQETQYF. The CDR3 DNA is TGTGCCAGCAGCGCCCGAACTAGACTCCAAGAGACCCAGTACTTC.

This clone has only one observation. This chain connects TRBV28 to TRBJ1-4, with D perhaps matching TRBD1 (6 bases). The CDR3 loop spans 16 amino acids. V shed 5 bases and J shed 7 bases, with 20 bases lying between them. Germline-derived CDR1 and CDR2 are MDHEN and SYDVKM. CDR3 DNA: TGTGCCAGCAGTCCCACCTGGAGGGGGGGGCGTGAAAAACTGTTTTTT. It codes for CASSPTWRGGREKLFF.

V and J are TRBV23-1 and TRBJ1-4; perhaps TRBD1 as D (5 bases). TRBV23-1 is an open reading frame, and its role is uncertain. Trimming pared 0 bases from V and 10 bases from J, leaving 18 bases between. The CDR3 contains 16 residues. CDR3: CASSQSMGRVSGKLFF. For the CDR3, the DNA is TGCGCCAGCAGTCAATCGATGGGCAGGGTGTCGGGAAAACTGTTTTTT.

The chain joins TRBV7-8 to TRBJ2-1; the D is unclear. The germline V and J ends were trimmed by 3 bases and 3 bases, with 9 bases remaining between them. The length of the CDR3 is 14 residues. Germline assignment: CDR1 SGHVS and CDR2 FQNEAQ. The CDR3 bases are TGTGCCAGCAGCTTGTCTAGTCTCTACAATGAGCAGTTCTTC. The encoded protein is CASSLSSLYNEQFF.

This chain uses TRBV7-2 with TRBJ2-1; D perhaps matches TRBD1 (6 bases). Germline values: CDR1 SGHTA, CDR2 FQGNSA. V dropped 2 bases and J dropped 5 bases, with 13 bases sitting between them. The CDR3 covers 15 residues. The CDR3 region is CASSLKGTSHNEQFF. CDR3 sequence (DNA): TGTGCCAGCAGCTTAAAGGGGACATCTCACAATGAGCAGTTCTTC.